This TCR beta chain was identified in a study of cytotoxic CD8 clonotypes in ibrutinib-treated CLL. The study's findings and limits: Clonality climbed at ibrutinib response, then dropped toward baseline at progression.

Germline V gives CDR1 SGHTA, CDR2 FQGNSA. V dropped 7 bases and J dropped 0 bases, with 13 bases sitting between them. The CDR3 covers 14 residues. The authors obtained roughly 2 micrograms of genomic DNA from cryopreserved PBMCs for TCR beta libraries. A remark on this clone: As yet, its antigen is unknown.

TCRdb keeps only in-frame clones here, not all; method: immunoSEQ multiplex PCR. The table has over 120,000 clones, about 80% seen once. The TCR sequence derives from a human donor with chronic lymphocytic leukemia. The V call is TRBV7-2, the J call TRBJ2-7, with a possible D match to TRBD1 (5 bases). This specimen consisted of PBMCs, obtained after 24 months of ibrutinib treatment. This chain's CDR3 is CASKLGRSSYEQYF. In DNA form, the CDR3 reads TGTGCCAGCAAGTTGGGGCGTAGCTCCTACGAGCAGTACTTC.